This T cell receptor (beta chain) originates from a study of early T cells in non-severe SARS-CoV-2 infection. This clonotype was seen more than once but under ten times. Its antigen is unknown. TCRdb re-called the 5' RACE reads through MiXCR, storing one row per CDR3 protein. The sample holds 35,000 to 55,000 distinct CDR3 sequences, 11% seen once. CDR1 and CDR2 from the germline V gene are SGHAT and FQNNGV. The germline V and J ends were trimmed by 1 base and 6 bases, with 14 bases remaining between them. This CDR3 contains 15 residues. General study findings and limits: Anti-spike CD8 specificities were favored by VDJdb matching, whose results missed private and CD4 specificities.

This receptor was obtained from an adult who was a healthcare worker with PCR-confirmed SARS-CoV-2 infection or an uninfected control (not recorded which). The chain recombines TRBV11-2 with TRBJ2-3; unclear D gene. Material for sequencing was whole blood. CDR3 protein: CASSLVSTPEDTQYF. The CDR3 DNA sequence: TGTGCCAGCAGCTTAGTGTCTACGCCCGAGGATACGCAGTATTTT.